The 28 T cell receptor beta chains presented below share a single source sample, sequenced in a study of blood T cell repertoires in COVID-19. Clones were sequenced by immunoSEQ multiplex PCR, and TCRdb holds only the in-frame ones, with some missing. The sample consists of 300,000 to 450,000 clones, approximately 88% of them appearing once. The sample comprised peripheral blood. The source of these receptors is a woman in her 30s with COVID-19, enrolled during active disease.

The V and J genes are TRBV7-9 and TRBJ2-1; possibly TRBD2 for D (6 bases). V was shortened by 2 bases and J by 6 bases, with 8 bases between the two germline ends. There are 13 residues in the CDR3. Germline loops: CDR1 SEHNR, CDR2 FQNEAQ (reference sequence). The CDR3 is CASSLLLANEQFF. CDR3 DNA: TGTGCCAGCAGCTTATTACTAGCCAATGAGCAGTTCTTC.

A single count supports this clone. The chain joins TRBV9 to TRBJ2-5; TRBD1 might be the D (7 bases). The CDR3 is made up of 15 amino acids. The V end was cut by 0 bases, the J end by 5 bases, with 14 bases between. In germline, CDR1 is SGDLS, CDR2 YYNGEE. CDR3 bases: TGTGCCAGCAGCGTAGCTGGAGGGGGCCGGGAGACCCAGTACTTC. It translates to CASSVAGGGRETQYF. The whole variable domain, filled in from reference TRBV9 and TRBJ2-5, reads DSGVTQTPKHLITATGQRVTLRCSPRSGDLSVYWYQQSLDQGLQFLIQYYNGEERAKGNILERFSAQQFPDLHSELNLSSLELGDSALYFCASSVAGGGRETQYFGPGTRLLVL.

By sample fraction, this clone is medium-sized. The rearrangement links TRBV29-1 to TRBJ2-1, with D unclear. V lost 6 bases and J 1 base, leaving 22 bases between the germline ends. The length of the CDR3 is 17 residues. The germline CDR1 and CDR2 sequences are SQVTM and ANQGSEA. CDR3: CSVHYLNRIWSYNEQFF. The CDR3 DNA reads TGCAGCGTCCATTATCTGAATAGAATTTGGTCCTACAATGAGCAGTTCTTC.

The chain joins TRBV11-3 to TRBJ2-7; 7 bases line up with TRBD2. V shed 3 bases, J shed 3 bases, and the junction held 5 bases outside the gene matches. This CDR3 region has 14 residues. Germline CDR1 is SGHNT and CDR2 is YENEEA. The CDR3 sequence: CASSLAGDGYEQYV. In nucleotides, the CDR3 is TGTGCCAGCAGCTTGGCGGGGGATGGCTACGAGCAGTACGTC.

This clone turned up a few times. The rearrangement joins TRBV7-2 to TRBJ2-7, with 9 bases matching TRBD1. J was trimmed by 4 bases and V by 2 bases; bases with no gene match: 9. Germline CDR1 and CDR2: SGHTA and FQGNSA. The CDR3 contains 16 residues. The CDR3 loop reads CASSLIRADRGYEQYF. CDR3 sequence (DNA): TGTGCCAGCAGCTTAATTCGAGCGGACAGGGGATACGAGCAGTACTTC. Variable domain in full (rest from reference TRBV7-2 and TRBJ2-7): GAGVSQSPSNKVTEKGKDVELRCDPISGHTALYWYRQSLGQGLEFLIYFQGNSAPDKSGLPSDRFSAERTGGSVSTLTIQRTQQEDSAVYLCASSLIRADRGYEQYFGPGTRLTVT.

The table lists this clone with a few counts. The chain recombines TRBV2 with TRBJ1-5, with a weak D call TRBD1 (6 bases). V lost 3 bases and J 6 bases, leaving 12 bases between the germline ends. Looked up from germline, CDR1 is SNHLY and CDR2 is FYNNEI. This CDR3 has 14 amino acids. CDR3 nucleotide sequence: TGTGCCAGCAGTGATTCCAGGGGATTTCAGCCCCAGCATTTT. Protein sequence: CASSDSRGFQPQHF.

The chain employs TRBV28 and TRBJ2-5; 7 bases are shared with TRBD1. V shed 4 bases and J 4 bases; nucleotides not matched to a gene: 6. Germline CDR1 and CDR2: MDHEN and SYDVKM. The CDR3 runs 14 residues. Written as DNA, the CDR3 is TGTGCCAGCAGTTCTGACAGGGTGAGAGAGACCCAGTACTTC. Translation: CASSSDRVRETQYF.

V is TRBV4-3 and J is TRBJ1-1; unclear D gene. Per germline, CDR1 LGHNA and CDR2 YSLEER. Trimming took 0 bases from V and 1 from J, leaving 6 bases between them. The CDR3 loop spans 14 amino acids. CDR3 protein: CASSQDPGNTEAFF. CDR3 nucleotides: TGCGCCAGCAGCCAAGACCCAGGGAACACTGAAGCTTTCTTT.

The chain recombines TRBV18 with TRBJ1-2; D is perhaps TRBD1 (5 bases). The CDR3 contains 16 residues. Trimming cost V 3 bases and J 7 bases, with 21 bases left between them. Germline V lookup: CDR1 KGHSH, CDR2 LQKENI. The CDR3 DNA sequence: TGTGCCAGCTCACCGGGAGGGGCCCAGTCCATAGGTGGCTACACCTTC. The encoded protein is CASSPGGAQSIGGYTF.

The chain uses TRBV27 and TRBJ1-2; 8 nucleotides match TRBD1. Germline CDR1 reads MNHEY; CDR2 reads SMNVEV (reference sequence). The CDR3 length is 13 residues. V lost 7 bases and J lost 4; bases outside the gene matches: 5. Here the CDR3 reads CASTQTGGYGYTF. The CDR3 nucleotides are TGTGCCAGCACACAAACAGGGGGCTATGGCTACACCTTC.

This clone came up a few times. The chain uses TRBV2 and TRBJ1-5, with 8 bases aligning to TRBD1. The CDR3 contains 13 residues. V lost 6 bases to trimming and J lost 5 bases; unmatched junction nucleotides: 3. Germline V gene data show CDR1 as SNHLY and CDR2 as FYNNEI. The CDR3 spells CASREDRDQPQHF. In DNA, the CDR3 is TGTGCCAGCAGAGAGGACAGGGATCAGCCCCAGCATTTT. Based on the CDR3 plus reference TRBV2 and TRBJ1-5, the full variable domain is EPEVTQTPSHQVTQMGQEVILRCVPISNHLYFYWYRQILGQKVEFLVSFYNNEISEKSEIFDDQFSVERPDGSNFTLKIRSTKLEDSAMYFCASREDRDQPQHFGDGTRLSIL.

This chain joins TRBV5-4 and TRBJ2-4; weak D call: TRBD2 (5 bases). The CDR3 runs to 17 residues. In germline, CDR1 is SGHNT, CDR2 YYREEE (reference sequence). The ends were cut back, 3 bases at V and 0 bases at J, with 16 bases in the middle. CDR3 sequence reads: CASSSSGQPLAKNIQYF. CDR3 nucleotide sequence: TGTGCCAGCAGCTCCAGCGGTCAACCCCTAGCCAAAAACATTCAGTACTTC.

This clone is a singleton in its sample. In nucleotides, the CDR3 is TGTGCCATCAGTAGAACAGGGGATAGCAATCAGCCCCAGCATTTT. The encoded protein is CAISRTGDSNQPQHF. The chain uses TRBV10-3 and TRBJ1-5, with 7 bases aligning to TRBD1. The V gene end was trimmed by 5 bases and the J gene end by 0 bases; junction bases not matched to a gene: 4. Germline V gene lookup returns CDR1 ENHRY and CDR2 SYGVKD. This CDR3 is 15 amino acids long.

CDR3 in amino acids: CASSITGNYGYTF. CDR3 nucleotide sequence: TGTGCCAGTAGTATAACGGGTAACTATGGCTACACCTTC. The rearrangement uses TRBV19 and TRBJ1-2; D ambiguous. The CDR3 sequence is 13 residues long. Trimming cost V 2 bases and J 1 base, with 5 bases left between them. Per the germline V gene, CDR1 is LNHDA and CDR2 is SQIVND (reference sequence).

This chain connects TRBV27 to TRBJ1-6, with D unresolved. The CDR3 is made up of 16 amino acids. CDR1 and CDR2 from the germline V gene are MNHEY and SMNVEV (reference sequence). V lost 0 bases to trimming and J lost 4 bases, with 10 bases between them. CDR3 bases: TGTGCCAGCAGTTTATCAGACGCGGCTTATAATTCACCCCTCCACTTT. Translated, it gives CASSLSDAAYNSPLHF.

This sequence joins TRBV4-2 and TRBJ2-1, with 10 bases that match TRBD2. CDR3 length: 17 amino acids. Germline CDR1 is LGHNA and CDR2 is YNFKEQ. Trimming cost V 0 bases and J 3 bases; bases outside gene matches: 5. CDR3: CASSQDLAGGFYNEQFF. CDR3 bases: TGTGCCAGCAGCCAAGATTTAGCGGGGGGCTTCTACAATGAGCAGTTCTTC.

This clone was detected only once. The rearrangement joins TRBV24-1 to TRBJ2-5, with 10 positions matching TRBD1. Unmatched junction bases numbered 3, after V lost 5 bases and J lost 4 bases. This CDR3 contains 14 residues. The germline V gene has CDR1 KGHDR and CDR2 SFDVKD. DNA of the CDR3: TGTGCCACCAGTGGGACAGGGGGTGTAGAGACCCAGTACTTC. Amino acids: CATSGTGGVETQYF.

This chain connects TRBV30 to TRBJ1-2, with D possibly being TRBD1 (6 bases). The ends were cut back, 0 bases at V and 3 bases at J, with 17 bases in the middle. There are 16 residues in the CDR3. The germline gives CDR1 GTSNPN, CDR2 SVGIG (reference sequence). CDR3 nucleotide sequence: TGTGCCTGGAGTGTACAGGGAGTTGGCAGGGACTATGGCTACACCTTC. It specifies CAWSVQGVGRDYGYTF.

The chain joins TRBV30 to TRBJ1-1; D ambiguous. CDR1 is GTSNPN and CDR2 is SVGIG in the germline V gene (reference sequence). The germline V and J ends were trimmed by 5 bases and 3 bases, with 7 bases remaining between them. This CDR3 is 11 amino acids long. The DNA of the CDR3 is TGTGCCTGGGGGCCGGACACTGAAGCTTTCTTT. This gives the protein CAWGPDTEAFF.

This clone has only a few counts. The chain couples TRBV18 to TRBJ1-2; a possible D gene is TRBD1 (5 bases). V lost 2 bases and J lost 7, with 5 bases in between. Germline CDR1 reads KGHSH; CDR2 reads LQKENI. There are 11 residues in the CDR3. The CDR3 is CASSPGAGYTF. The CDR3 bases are TGTGCCAGCTCACCAGGGGCTGGCTACACCTTC. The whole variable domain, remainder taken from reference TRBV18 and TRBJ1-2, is NAGVMQNPRHLVRRRGQEARLRCSPMKGHSHVYWYRQLPEEGLKFMVYLQKENIIDESGMPKERFSAEFPKEGPSILRIQQVVRGDSAAYFCASSPGAGYTFGSGTRLTVV.

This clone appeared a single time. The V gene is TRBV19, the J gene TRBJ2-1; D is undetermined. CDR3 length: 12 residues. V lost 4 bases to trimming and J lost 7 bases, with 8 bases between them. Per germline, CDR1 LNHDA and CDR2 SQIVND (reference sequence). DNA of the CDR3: TGTGCCAGTAGTAGGGCAGGAAATGAGCAGTTCTTC. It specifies CASSRAGNEQFF.

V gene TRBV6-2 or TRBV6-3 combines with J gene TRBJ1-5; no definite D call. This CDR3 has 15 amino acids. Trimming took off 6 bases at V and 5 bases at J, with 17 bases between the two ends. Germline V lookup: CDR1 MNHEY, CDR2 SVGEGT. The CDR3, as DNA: TGTGCCAGCAGCCCAACTAGGACCCTTGATCAGCCCCAGCATTTT. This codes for CASSPTRTLDQPQHF.

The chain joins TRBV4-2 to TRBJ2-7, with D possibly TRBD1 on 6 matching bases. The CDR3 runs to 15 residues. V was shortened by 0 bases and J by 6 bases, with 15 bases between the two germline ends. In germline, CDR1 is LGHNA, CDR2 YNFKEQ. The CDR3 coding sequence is TGTGCCAGCAGCCAAGATGGGGGCCAAGGGGGCGAGCAGTACTTC. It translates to CASSQDGGQGGEQYF.

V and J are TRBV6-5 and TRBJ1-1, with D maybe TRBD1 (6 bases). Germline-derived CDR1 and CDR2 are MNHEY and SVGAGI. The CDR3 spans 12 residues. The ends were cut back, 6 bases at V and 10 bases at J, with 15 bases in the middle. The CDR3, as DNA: TGTGCCAGCAGCTCCACAGGGTTGAGAGCTTTCTTT. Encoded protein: CASSSTGLRAFF.

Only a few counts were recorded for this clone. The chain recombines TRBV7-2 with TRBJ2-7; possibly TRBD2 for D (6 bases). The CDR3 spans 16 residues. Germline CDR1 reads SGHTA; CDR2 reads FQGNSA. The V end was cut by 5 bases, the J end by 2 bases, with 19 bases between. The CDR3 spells CASSANAGTQTYEQYF. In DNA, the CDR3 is TGTGCCAGCAGCGCAAATGCGGGGACTCAGACCTACGAGCAGTACTTC. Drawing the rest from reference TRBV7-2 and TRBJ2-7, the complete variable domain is GAGVSQSPSNKVTEKGKDVELRCDPISGHTALYWYRQSLGQGLEFLIYFQGNSAPDKSGLPSDRFSAERTGGSVSTLTIQRTQQEDSAVYLCASSANAGTQTYEQYFGPGTRLTVT.

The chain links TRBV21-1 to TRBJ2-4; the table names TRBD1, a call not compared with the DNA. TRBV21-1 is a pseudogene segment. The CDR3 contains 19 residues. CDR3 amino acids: CASSKPSQISTVAKNIQYF. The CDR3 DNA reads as TGTGCCAGCAGCAAACCCAGTCAGATTAGTACAGTAGCCAAAAACATTCAGTACTTC.

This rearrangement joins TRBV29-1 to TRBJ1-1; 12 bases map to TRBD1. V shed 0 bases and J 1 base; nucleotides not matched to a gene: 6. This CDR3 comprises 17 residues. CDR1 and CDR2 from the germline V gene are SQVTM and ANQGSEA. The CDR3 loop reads CSVEEEWDRGPNTEAFF. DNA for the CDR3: TGCAGCGTTGAAGAGGAGTGGGACAGGGGGCCGAACACTGAAGCTTTCTTT.

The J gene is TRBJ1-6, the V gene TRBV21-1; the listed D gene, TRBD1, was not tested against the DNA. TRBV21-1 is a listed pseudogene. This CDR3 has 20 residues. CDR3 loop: CASSKEEGQGAGSYNSPLHF. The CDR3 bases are TGTGCCAGCAGCAAAGAGGAGGGCCAGGGGGCGGGCTCCTATAATTCACCCCTCCACTTT.